This TCR beta chain appears in the sequencing data of a study of blood T cell repertoires in COVID-19. Study context: Whether acute or convalescent, the COVID-19 samples came from the United States, Italy and Spain. PBMCs, B-cell-depleted T cells, or T cells were the source of the cDNA or gDNA that made up the material.

Participants were aged about 18 to 100 years, lived in 25 or so US areas, and enrolled virtually. Self-reported history from a screening survey and questionnaire set each donor's cohort. The protocol was immunoSEQ multiplex PCR, while the TCRdb copy is restricted to in-frame clones and leaves out a portion. The sample lists about 440,000 clones, 90% occurring once. V was clipped by 1 base and J by 5 bases; unmatched bases: 10. This CDR3 has 17 amino acids. CDR1 and CDR2 from the germline V gene are LGHDT and YNNKEL (reference sequence). The sequence was obtained from a man aged 18 to 35 who had recovered from COVID-19. Sequenced input: PBMCs or T cells enriched from blood (not recorded which). The chain recombines TRBV3-1 (or the pseudogene TRBV3-2) with TRBJ1-1, with 10 bases matching TRBD1. Here the CDR3 reads CASSQGRTGGEDTEAFF. The CDR3 DNA is TGTGCCAGCAGCCAAGGTAGGACAGGGGGAGAAGATACTGAAGCTTTCTTT.